The 23 T cell receptor beta chains below come from one sample, sequenced in a study of CD8 T cells in ankylosing spondylitis. TCRdb redid the calling of the 5' RACE reads with MiXCR, one entry per CDR3 protein. The sample includes about 360,000 distinct CDR3 sequences, roughly 15% seen only once; the top ten take about 1%. The sequenced sample was blood, either unsorted or a sorted T cell fraction (not recorded which). The receptors stem from a male donor with ankylosing spondylitis or in good health (not recorded which).

This clonotype was picked up many times. The rearrangement uses TRBV12-3 or TRBV12-4 and TRBJ2-1; maybe TRBD2 (5 bases). V gave up 6 bases and J gave up 0 bases, with 12 bases separating them. CDR3 length: 15 residues. This chain's CDR3 is CASSPTGNSYNEQFF. The CDR3 DNA follows: TGTGCCAGCAGCCCAACCGGGAACTCCTACAATGAGCAGTTCTTC.

This clonotype was counted a few times. This rearrangement joins TRBV20-1 to TRBJ2-5; TRBD1 matches at 7 bases. CDR1 is DFQATT and CDR2 is SNEGSKA in the germline V gene (reference sequence). Trimming at V came to 5 bases and at J to 2 bases, leaving 5 bases not matched to a gene. The CDR3 totals 13 residues. The CDR3 spells CSARRDRQETQYF. The CDR3 DNA reads as TGCAGTGCTCGCCGGGACAGACAAGAGACCCAGTACTTC.

The rearrangement links TRBV29-1 to TRBJ2-1; no reliable D call. Germline-derived CDR1 and CDR2 are SQVTM and ANQGSEA. The CDR3 runs 11 residues. Deletions cut 4 bases from V and 4 bases from J, with 5 bases between. CDR3 protein: CSVVPYNEQFF. The CDR3 DNA reads TGCAGCGTTGTGCCGTACAATGAGCAGTTCTTC.

This chain joins TRBV30 and TRBJ2-3; TRBD2 matches 12 bases. Unmatched junction bases numbered 14, after V lost 0 bases and J lost 10 bases. This CDR3 has 17 residues. Looked up from germline, CDR1 is GTSNPN and CDR2 is SVGIG (reference sequence). DNA of the CDR3: TGTGCCTGGAGTGTACCCCTAACTAGCGGGGGGTCTAGACCGCAGTATTTT. Its protein product is CAWSVPLTSGGSRPQYF.

Ten or more counts support this clonotype. CDR3 bases: TGCGCCAGCATGACTAGCGACACCGGGGAGCTGTTTTTT. It yields the protein CASMTSDTGELFF. The chain uses TRBV5-1 and TRBJ2-2; 8 bases line up with TRBD2. This CDR3 has 13 amino acids. Germline CDR1 and CDR2: SGHRS and YFSETQ. The J segment lost 3 bases and the V segment lost 6 bases, leaving 1 base of the junction unmatched.

Points on this clonotype: This sequence may be a read error, since a much larger clone differs from it by one base. The gene calls are TRBV12-3 or TRBV12-4 and TRBJ2-3; perhaps TRBD2 as D (5 bases). CDR3 length: 13 residues. In DNA form, the CDR3 reads TGTGCCAGCAGTTCGAGAGGGCATGATACGCTGTATTTT. As protein: CASSSRGHDTLYF.

Concerning this clonotype itself: Given the absence of the conserved phenylalanine or tryptophan at the CDR3 end, a read error is likely. This chain joins TRBV20-1 and TRBJ2-1, with 7 bases lining up with TRBD2. Germline CDR1 is DFQATT and CDR2 is SNEGSKA (reference sequence). Unmatched junction bases numbered 8, after V lost 0 bases and J lost 3 bases. The CDR3 runs 16 residues. This CDR3 reads CSARDPGTTGYNEQFL. The CDR3 region has the DNA TGCAGTGCTAGAGACCCAGGGACTACGGGCTACAATGAGCAGTTCTTG.

This clonotype has more than one count but fewer than ten. Compared with germline, one end of the junction differs, possibly owing to a read error. The rearrangement joins TRBV20-1 to TRBJ2-2, with a tentative D call TRBD1 (6 bases). Germline values: CDR1 DFQATT, CDR2 SNEGSKA (reference sequence). The CDR3 runs 12 residues. The CDR3 DNA sequence: TGCAGTGCTCACCGGGACACGGGGGAGCTGTTTTTT. Residues: CSAHRDTGELFF.

This clonotype was picked up many times. This rearrangement joins TRBV20-1 to TRBJ2-1; 7 positions match TRBD2. CDR3 length equals 12 residues. The trim removed 4 bases at V and 4 bases at J, leaving 1 base unmatched. CDR1 DFQATT and CDR2 SNEGSKA come from the germline V gene (reference sequence). CDR3 amino acids: CSAKRGYNEQFF. As DNA, the CDR3 is TGCAGTGCTAAGCGGGGATACAATGAGCAGTTCTTC.

Only a few counts were recorded for this clonotype. The chain recombines TRBV9 with TRBJ2-1; TRBD2 matches 9 bases. V shed 1 base, J shed 4 bases, and the junction held 9 bases outside the gene matches. Germline-derived CDR1 and CDR2 are SGDLS and YYNGEE. The CDR3 sequence is 17 residues long. CDR3 sequence (DNA): TGTGCCAGCAGCGTATCCCCCGCTAGCGGGGCTTACAATGAGCAGTTCTTC. Translating it yields CASSVSPASGAYNEQFF.

The rearrangement uses TRBV20-1 and TRBJ2-5; TRBD1 is a possible D gene (5 bases). The V gene lost 0 bases and the J gene lost 7 bases, with 18 bases spanning the gap. CDR1 is DFQATT and CDR2 is SNEGSKA in the germline V gene (reference sequence). This CDR3 contains 15 residues. The CDR3 is CSARDVAGWVGTQYF. Written as DNA, the CDR3 is TGCAGTGCTAGAGATGTGGCAGGGTGGGTCGGGACCCAGTACTTC.

This clonotype was counted only a few times. The chain has TRBV2 and TRBJ2-2; D call uncertain. CDR3 length: 12 amino acids. The V gene lost 6 bases and the J gene lost 6 bases, with 8 bases spanning the gap. Germline V gene data show CDR1 as SNHLY and CDR2 as FYNNEI. CDR3 region: CASRGISGELFF. In DNA, the CDR3 is TGTGCCAGCAGGGGGATCTCCGGGGAGCTGTTTTTT.

This chain links TRBV5-1 with TRBJ2-3, with 10 bases matching TRBD2. CDR1 and CDR2 (germline): SGHRS, YFSETQ. The CDR3 consists of 16 residues. J lost 4 bases, V lost 2 bases, and 7 bases had no gene match. The CDR3 spells CASSLGAGGPSDTQYF. The CDR3 DNA reads TGCGCCAGCAGCTTAGGAGCGGGAGGGCCCTCAGATACGCAGTATTTT.

This clonotype was counted ten times or more. CDR3 DNA: TGTGCCAGCACCCTCTTGGGGATCGGGGAGCTGTTTTTT. The encoded protein is CASTLLGIGELFF. The J gene is TRBJ2-2, the V gene TRBV12-3 or TRBV12-4; D gene ambiguous. The V and J ends lost 7 bases and 7 bases respectively, with 13 bases between them. The CDR3 contains 13 residues.

The genes are TRBV2 and TRBJ2-5; no clear D. Germline CDR1 is SNHLY and CDR2 is FYNNEI. This CDR3 is 15 amino acids long. V lost 6 bases and J 4 bases, leaving 18 bases between the germline ends. The CDR3 coding sequence is TGTGCCAGCAGGACTCTAAGTCAGTCCCTAGAGACCCAGTACTTC. The encoded protein is CASRTLSQSLETQYF.

The chain joins TRBV20-1 to TRBJ2-7; unclear D gene. The germline CDR1 and CDR2 sequences are DFQATT and SNEGSKA (reference sequence). The CDR3 loop spans 11 amino acids. Between the trimmed V and J ends, which lost 4 bases and 3 bases, there was a span of 7 bases. The CDR3 loop reads CSATLSYEQYF. CDR3 coding DNA: TGCAGTGCTACTTTAAGCTACGAGCAGTACTTC.

This clonotype was observed at least ten times. This chain links TRBV12-3 or TRBV12-4 with TRBJ1-5, with D perhaps matching TRBD1 (5 bases). This CDR3 region has 14 residues. V lost 6 bases and J lost 4, with 13 bases in between. The CDR3 DNA follows: TGTGCCAGCAGCCTTGACGGGACGAATCAGCCCCAGCATTTT. Translation gives CASSLDGTNQPQHF.

This clonotype was seen a single time. This chain links TRBV27 with TRBJ1-4; D uncertain. The V and J ends lost 4 bases and 4 bases respectively, with 7 bases between them. In germline, CDR1 is MNHEY, CDR2 SMNVEV (reference sequence). This CDR3 is built from 13 residues. The CDR3 DNA reads TGTGCCAGCAGTTGGTCAGATAATGAAAAACTGTTTTTT. This translates into CASSWSDNEKLFF.

This clonotype was counted only a few times. This chain links TRBV5-5 with TRBJ2-2, with 7 bases aligning to TRBD2. CDR3 size: 16 residues. In germline, CDR1 is SGHKS, CDR2 YYEKEE (reference sequence). Trimming at V came to 6 bases and at J to 5 bases, leaving 13 bases not matched to a gene. CDR3 coding DNA: TGTGCCAGCACCCTAGTACCGGGAGCGGGAACCGGGGAGCTGTTTTTT. Its translation is CASTLVPGAGTGELFF.

The chain is built from TRBV4-1 and TRBJ2-1; D may correspond to TRBD1 or TRBD2 (5 bases each). The germline V gene has CDR1 MGHRA and CDR2 YSYEKL. The ends were cut back, 3 bases at V and 5 bases at J, with 14 bases in the middle. This CDR3 comprises 15 residues. The CDR3 DNA follows: TGCGCCAGCAGCCAGCCGGGACGGTCAGACAATGAGCAGTTCTTC. This codes for CASSQPGRSDNEQFF.

This clonotype was found a few times. The V gene is TRBV5-1, the J gene TRBJ1-1; unclear D gene. Looked up from germline, CDR1 is SGHRS and CDR2 is YFSETQ. V lost 7 bases and J lost 2, with 12 bases in between. This CDR3 has 13 residues. The DNA of the CDR3 is TGCGCCAGCTTCCAAACGGGTAACACTGAAGCTTTCTTT. It yields the protein CASFQTGNTEAFF.

There are a few counts of this clonotype. The rearrangement links TRBV2 to TRBJ1-1; 8 bases are a match to TRBD1. The CDR3 length is 14 residues. Germline V gives CDR1 SNHLY, CDR2 FYNNEI. V trimming: 4 bases; J trimming: 0 bases; junction bases outside the gene matches: 1. CDR3 nucleotide sequence: TGTGCCAGCAGTGGACAGGGGCTGAACACTGAAGCTTTCTTT. It is translated as CASSGQGLNTEAFF.

This clonotype was observed many times. The V call is TRBV10-3, the J call TRBJ2-3; D unresolved. This CDR3 contains 13 residues. The V gene lost 6 bases and the J gene lost 1 base, with 8 bases spanning the gap. CDR1 and CDR2 from the germline V gene are ENHRY and SYGVKD. This chain's CDR3 is CAISPMGTDTQYF. Here the CDR3 DNA reads TGTGCCATCAGCCCGATGGGCACAGATACGCAGTATTTT.